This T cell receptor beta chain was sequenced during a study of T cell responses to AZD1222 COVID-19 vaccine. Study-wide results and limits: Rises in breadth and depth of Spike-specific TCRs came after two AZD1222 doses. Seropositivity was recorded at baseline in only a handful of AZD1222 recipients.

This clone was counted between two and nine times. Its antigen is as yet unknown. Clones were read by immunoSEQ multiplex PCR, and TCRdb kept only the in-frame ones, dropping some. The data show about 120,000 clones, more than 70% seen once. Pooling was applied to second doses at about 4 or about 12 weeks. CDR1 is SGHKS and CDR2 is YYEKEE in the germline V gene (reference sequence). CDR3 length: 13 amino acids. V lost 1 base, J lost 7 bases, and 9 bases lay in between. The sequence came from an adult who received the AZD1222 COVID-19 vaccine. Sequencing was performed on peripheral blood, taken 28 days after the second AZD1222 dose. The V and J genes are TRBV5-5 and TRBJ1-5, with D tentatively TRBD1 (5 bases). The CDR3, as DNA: TGTGCCAGCAGCTTGTCGGGGGACCAGCCCCAGCATTTT. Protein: CASSLSGDQPQHF.